One sample yielded the 12 T cell receptor beta chains listed below, sequenced in a study of blood T cell repertoires in COVID-19. Produced via immunoSEQ multiplex PCR; TCRdb's table is partial and in-frame only. Among under 250,000 clones listed, just under 85% were seen once. The sequencing input was peripheral blood. These receptors came from a woman aged 55 to 70 with active or convalescent COVID-19.

The rearrangement joins TRBV5-1 to TRBJ2-2, with a weak D call TRBD1 (5 bases). The germline gives CDR1 SGHRS, CDR2 YFSETQ. The germline V and J ends were trimmed by 0 bases and 4 bases, with 13 bases remaining between them. The CDR3 covers 16 residues. The CDR3 loop is CASSLELRVATGELFF. The DNA for the CDR3 is TGCGCCAGCAGCTTGGAACTCAGGGTAGCCACCGGGGAGCTGTTTTTT. Drawing the rest from reference TRBV5-1 and TRBJ2-2, the complete variable domain is KAGVTQTPRYLIKTRGQQVTLSCSPISGHRSVSWYQQTPGQGLQFLFEYFSETQRNKGNFPGRFSGRQFSNSRSEMNVSTLELGDSALYLCASSLELRVATGELFFGEGSRLTVL.

The chain carries TRBV3-1 (or the pseudogene TRBV3-2) and TRBJ1-3; D unresolved. Germline CDR1 is LGHDT and CDR2 is YNNKEL (reference sequence). CDR3 size: 14 residues. The V end lost 6 bases, the J end lost 0 bases, and 9 bases lay between the germline ends. The CDR3 protein is CASSPRSSGNTIYF. CDR3 in DNA: TGTGCCAGCAGTCCGCGGAGCTCTGGAAACACCATATATTTT.

With respect to this clone: This is likely an artifact of a read error, given a far larger clone one base away. The chain is built from TRBV11-1 and TRBJ2-5; TRBD2 agrees at 8 bases. Losses at the gene ends were 3 bases for V and 5 bases for J; bases not matched to a gene: 2. The germline V gene has CDR1 SGHAT and CDR2 FQDESV (reference sequence). CDR3 length: 13 amino acids. CDR3 sequence reads: CASSFTGGETQYF. DNA of the CDR3: TGTGCCAGCAGCTTTACGGGGGGGGAGACCCAGTACTTC. Supplemented by reference TRBV11-1 and TRBJ2-5, the full variable domain reads EAEVAQSPRYKITEKSQAVAFWCDPISGHATLYWYRQILGQGPELLVQFQDESVVDDSQLPKDRFSAERLKGVDSTLKIQPAELGDSAMYLCASSFTGGETQYFGPGTRLLVL.

The CDR3 is CASSQDLFSGRANNEQFF. The CDR3 bases are TGTGCCAGCAGCCAAGATCTTTTCAGCGGGAGGGCTAACAATGAGCAGTTCTTC. The chain joins TRBV14 to TRBJ2-1; TRBD2 agrees at 10 bases. CDR3 size: 18 residues. V gave up 0 bases and J gave up 5 bases; unmatched junction bases: 10. Germline CDR1 is SGHDN and CDR2 is FVKESK.

This chain connects TRBV5-1 to TRBJ2-3; D is ambiguous. Trimming took off 3 bases at V and 9 bases at J, with 8 bases between the two ends. Germline lookup yields CDR1 SGHRS and CDR2 YFSETQ. The CDR3 totals 11 residues. The CDR3 here is CASSSLSTQYF. CDR3 coding DNA: TGCGCCAGCAGCTCTTTGAGCACGCAGTATTTT.

The chain links TRBV9 to TRBJ2-7; D unresolved. The V end lost 0 bases, the J end lost 2 bases, and 9 bases lay between the germline ends. The germline CDR1 and CDR2 sequences are SGDLS and YYNGEE. The CDR3 is made up of 14 amino acids. CDR3 coding DNA: TGTGCCAGCAGCGTAGACCACAAAACCTACGAGCAGTACTTC. Amino acids: CASSVDHKTYEQYF.

The rearrangement uses TRBV4-1 and TRBJ2-5; TRBD2 is a possible D gene (7 bases). Trimming removed 4 bases at V and 4 bases at J, with 16 bases between. The CDR3 is 15 amino acids. CDR1 and CDR2 (germline): MGHRA, YSYEKL. The CDR3 region is CASSPLGGGRETQYF. The CDR3 bases are TGCGCCAGCAGCCCCCTGGGAGGGGGGCGAGAGACCCAGTACTTC.

This clone was found a few times. This sequence joins TRBV29-1 and TRBJ1-5; D may be TRBD1 (5 bases). Between the trimmed V and J ends, which lost 8 bases and 2 bases, there was a span of 19 bases. The CDR3 is 15 amino acids. CDR1 and CDR2 from the germline V gene are SQVTM and ANQGSEA. This CDR3 reads CSPSGGWDGNQPQHF. The CDR3 DNA sequence: TGCAGCCCTTCGGGGGGGTGGGATGGCAATCAGCCCCAGCATTTT.

This sequence joins TRBV5-1 and TRBJ2-1; D is perhaps TRBD2 (6 bases). V gave up 4 bases and J gave up 4 bases, with 18 bases separating them. The CDR3 contains 16 residues. Germline V gives CDR1 SGHRS, CDR2 YFSETQ. CDR3 loop: CASSLGWGEDYNEQFF. The CDR3 bases are TGCGCCAGCAGCCTGGGGTGGGGGGAGGATTACAATGAGCAGTTCTTC.

V is TRBV19 and J is TRBJ2-1, with 10 bases aligning to TRBD2. The junction had 4 bases not matched to a gene; V was cut back by 5 bases and J by 0 bases. Germline CDR1 LNHDA, CDR2 SQIVND (reference sequence). This CDR3 is built from 16 residues. In DNA form, the CDR3 reads TGTGCCAGTAGTTCCCAGCGGGGGGGCTCCTACAATGAGCAGTTCTTC. Translating it yields CASSSQRGGSYNEQFF. The full variable domain, in which reference TRBV19 and TRBJ2-1 provide the parts outside the CDR3, is DGGITQSPKYLFRKEGQNVTLSCEQNLNHDAMYWYRQDPGQGLRLIYYSQIVNDFQKGDIAEGYSVSREKKESFPLTVTSAQKNPTAFYLCASSSQRGGSYNEQFFGPGTRLTVL.

The rearrangement joins TRBV7-6 to TRBJ2-5; 8 bases fit TRBD1. The ends lost 5 bases at V and 5 bases at J; junction bases unmatched: 16. Germline V gene lookup returns CDR1 SGHVS and CDR2 FNYEAQ. This CDR3 has 17 residues. The CDR3 here is CASSAFGIGQGGETQYF. In DNA, the CDR3 is TGTGCCAGCAGCGCATTCGGAATAGGACAGGGCGGGGAGACCCAGTACTTC.

This sequence joins TRBV5-1 and TRBJ1-2; TRBD1 agrees at 8 bases. V lost 3 bases to trimming and J lost 5 bases; unmatched junction nucleotides: 3. The germline V gene has CDR1 SGHRS and CDR2 YFSETQ. The CDR3 length is 13 residues. CDR3 loop: CASSSRTGYGYTF. Here the CDR3 DNA reads TGCGCCAGCAGCTCCCGGACAGGGTATGGCTACACCTTC.